Below, 6 T cell receptor beta chains from the same sample are listed, as sequenced in a study of blood T cell repertoires in COVID-19 (dated by TCRdb to the early 2020s). Library preparation was by the immunoSEQ multiplex PCR assay. As stored in TCRdb, this immuneACCESS dataset retains in-frame rearrangements with V and J assigned. A fraction of the clones does not appear; measured against another copy, unresolved V genes explain less than half of the discrepancy, and the remainder lacks a known reason. The sample contains fewer than 100,000 clones, around three quarters of them found a single time. The ten largest account for approximately 10% of the sample. Material: peripheral blood. All receptors come from a woman in her 70s with acute or convalescent COVID-19.

The chain carries TRBV7-8 and TRBJ1-6, with a possible D match to TRBD1 (5 bases). Germline V gives CDR1 SGHVS, CDR2 FQNEAQ. The CDR3 runs to 13 residues. Trimming took 6 bases from V and 7 from J, leaving 10 bases between them. The CDR3: CASRGGDNSPLHF. The CDR3 bases are TGTGCCAGCAGGGGAGGGGACAATTCACCCCTCCACTTT.

The chain is built from TRBV19 and TRBJ2-1, with D uncertain. The ends were cut back, 6 bases at V and 6 bases at J, with 21 bases in the middle. This CDR3 is 16 amino acids long. Germline CDR1 is LNHDA and CDR2 is SQIVND (reference sequence). The CDR3 reads CASSPLATSLGNEQFF. The CDR3 coding sequence is TGTGCCAGTAGCCCCCTCGCCACGTCTCTCGGCAATGAGCAGTTCTTC.

This clone was recorded a few times. The gene calls are TRBV19 and TRBJ2-5; 7 bases align to TRBD2. V was pared by 6 bases and J by 2 bases, with 9 bases of the junction left unmatched. CDR3 length: 15 amino acids. In germline, CDR1 is LNHDA, CDR2 SQIVND (reference sequence). CDR3 amino acids: CASSSITGGQETQYF. In nucleotides, the CDR3 is TGTGCCAGTAGCTCAATCACGGGGGGACAAGAGACCCAGTACTTC.

The gene calls are TRBV7-3 and TRBJ2-1; maybe TRBD2 (6 bases). Per germline, CDR1 SGHTA and CDR2 FQGTGA. CDR3 size: 18 residues. V was shortened by 4 bases and J by 0 bases, with 19 bases between the two germline ends. CDR3 amino acids: CASSSRLVGKSSYNEQFF. CDR3 coding DNA: TGTGCCAGCAGCTCCCGACTAGTAGGGAAAAGCTCCTACAATGAGCAGTTCTTC.

This clone was seen just once. The chain recombines TRBV27 with TRBJ2-3; 8 positions agree with TRBD2. Losses at the gene ends were 6 bases for V and 4 bases for J; bases not matched to a gene: 3. Germline V CDR1 and CDR2: MNHEY, SMNVEV (reference sequence). This CDR3 has 13 residues. The CDR3 nucleotides read TGTGCCAGCAGAGCGGGAGCAGCAGATACGCAGTATTTT. Residues: CASRAGAADTQYF.

The rearrangement links TRBV19 to TRBJ2-2; 7 bases align to TRBD1. This CDR3 is 15 amino acids long. CDR1 and CDR2 (germline): LNHDA, SQIVND (reference sequence). Trimming cost V 7 bases and J 4 bases; bases outside gene matches: 9. The DNA for the CDR3 is TGTGCCAGTACCGCCAGGGGGTGGACCACCGGGGAGCTGTTTTTT. It specifies CASTARGWTTGELFF. The full variable domain, its missing parts supplied by reference TRBV19 and TRBJ2-2, is DGGITQSPKYLFRKEGQNVTLSCEQNLNHDAMYWYRQDPGQGLRLIYYSQIVNDFQKGDIAEGYSVSREKKESFPLTVTSAQKNPTAFYLCASTARGWTTGELFFGEGSRLTVL.